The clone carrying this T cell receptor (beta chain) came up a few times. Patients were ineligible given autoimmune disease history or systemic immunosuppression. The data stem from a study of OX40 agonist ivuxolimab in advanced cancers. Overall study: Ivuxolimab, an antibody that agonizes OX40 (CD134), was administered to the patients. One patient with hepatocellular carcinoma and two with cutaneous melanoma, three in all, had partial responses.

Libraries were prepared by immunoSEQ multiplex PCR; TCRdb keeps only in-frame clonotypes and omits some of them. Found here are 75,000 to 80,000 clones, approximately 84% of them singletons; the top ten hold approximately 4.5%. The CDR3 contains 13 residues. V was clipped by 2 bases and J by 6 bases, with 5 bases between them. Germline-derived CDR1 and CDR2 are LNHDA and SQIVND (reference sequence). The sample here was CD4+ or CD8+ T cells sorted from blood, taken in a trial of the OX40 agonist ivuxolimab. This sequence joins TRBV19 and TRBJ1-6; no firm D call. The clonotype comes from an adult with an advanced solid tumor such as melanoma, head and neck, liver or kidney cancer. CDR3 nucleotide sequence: TGTGCCAGTAGTATACAGCTTAATTCACCCCTCCACTTT. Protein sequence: CASSIQLNSPLHF.